This T cell receptor beta chain was identified during a study of T cells in Graves' hyperthyroidism and ophthalmopathy. CDR3 length equals 14 residues. Germline V gene sequence: CDR1 SGHVT, CDR2 SQSDAQ. V was clipped by 4 bases and J by 1 base, with 10 bases between them. Study-wide points: The authors' 13 V-J model separated ophthalmopathy from stable hyperthyroidism.

Details on this clonotype: Its antigen is as yet unknown.

Based on clinical symptoms, serum thyroxine and TRAb, thyroid ultrasound and orbital computed tomography, diagnoses were reached. Progressors' blood was drawn at hyperthyroidism diagnosis, before ophthalmopathy symptoms. Amplified TCR beta CDR3 regions derived from RNA transcripts. During a first-round RT-PCR of the TCR CDR3, the HTBI primer set was used. TCRdb re-analysed the multiplex PCR reads in MiXCR, keeping a single row per CDR3 protein. Of roughly 160,000 distinct CDR3 sequences listed, about 9.4% are singletons. Material: blood. The sequence came from a woman aged 18-29 years with Graves' hyperthyroidism that later progressed to Graves' ophthalmopathy. This rearrangement joins TRBV7-4 to TRBJ1-1; D unresolved. Here the CDR3 DNA reads TGTGCCAGCAGCTCGGATCCAAGGAACACTGAAGCTTTCTTT. It translates to CASSSDPRNTEAFF. Full variable domain (rest looked up from reference TRBV7-4 and TRBJ1-1): GAGVSQSPRYKVAKRGRDVALRCDSISGHVTLYWYRQTLGQGSEVLTYSQSDAQRDKSGRPSGRFSAERPERSVSTLKIQRTEQGDSAVYLCASSSDPRNTEAFFGQGTRLTVV.